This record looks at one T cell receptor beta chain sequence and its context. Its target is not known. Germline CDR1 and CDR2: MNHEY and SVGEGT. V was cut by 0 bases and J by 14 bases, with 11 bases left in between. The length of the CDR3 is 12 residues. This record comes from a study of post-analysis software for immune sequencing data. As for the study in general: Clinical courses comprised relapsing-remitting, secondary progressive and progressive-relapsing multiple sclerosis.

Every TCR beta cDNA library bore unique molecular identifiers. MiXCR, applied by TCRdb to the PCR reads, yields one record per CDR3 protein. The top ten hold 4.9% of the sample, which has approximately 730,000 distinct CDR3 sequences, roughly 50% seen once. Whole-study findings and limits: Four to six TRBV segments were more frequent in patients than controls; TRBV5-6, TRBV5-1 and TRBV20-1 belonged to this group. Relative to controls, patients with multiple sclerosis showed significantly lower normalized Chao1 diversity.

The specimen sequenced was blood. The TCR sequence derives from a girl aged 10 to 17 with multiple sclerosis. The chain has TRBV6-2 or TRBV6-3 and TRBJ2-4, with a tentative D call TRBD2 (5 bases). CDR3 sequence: CASSYSWTGEYF. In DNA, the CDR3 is TGTGCCAGCAGTTACTCCTGGACTGGGGAGTACTTC.